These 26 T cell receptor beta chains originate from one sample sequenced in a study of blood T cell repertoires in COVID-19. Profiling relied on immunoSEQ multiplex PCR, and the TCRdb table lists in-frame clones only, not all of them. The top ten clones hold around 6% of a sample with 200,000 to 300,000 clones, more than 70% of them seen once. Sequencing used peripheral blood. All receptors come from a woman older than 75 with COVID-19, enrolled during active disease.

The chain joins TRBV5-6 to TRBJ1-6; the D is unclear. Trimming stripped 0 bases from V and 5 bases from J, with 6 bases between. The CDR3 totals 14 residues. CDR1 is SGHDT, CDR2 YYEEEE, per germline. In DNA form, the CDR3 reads TGTGCCAGCAGCTTGGCGGTCGATAATTCACCCCTCCACTTT. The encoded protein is CASSLAVDNSPLHF.

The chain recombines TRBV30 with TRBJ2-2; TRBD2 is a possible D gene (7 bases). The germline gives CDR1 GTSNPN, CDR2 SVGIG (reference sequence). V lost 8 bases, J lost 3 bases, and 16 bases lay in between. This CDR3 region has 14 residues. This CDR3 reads CARGRGADTGELFF. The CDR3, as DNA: TGTGCCCGGGGCCGGGGGGCGGACACCGGGGAGCTGTTTTTT.

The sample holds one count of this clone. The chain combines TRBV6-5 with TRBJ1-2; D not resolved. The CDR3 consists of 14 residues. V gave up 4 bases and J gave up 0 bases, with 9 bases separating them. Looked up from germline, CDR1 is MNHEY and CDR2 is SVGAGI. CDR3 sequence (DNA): TGTGCCAGCAGTTCCCCGGGAACTAACTATGGCTACACCTTC. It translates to CASSSPGTNYGYTF.

The CDR3 nucleotides are TGTGCCAGCAGGACGGGGACACCGAATTCACCCCTCCACTTT. Translated, it gives CASRTGTPNSPLHF. The genes are TRBV9 and TRBJ1-6, with D maybe TRBD1 (6 bases). This CDR3 has 14 amino acids. V gave up 5 bases and J gave up 7 bases, with 13 bases separating them. Per the germline V gene, CDR1 is SGDLS and CDR2 is YYNGEE.

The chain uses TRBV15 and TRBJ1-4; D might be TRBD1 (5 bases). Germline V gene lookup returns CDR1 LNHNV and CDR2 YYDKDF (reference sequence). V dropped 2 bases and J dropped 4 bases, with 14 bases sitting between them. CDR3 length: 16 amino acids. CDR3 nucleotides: TGTGCCACCAGCAGATACCGACAGTCCGGTAATGAAAAACTGTTTTTT. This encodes CATSRYRQSGNEKLFF.

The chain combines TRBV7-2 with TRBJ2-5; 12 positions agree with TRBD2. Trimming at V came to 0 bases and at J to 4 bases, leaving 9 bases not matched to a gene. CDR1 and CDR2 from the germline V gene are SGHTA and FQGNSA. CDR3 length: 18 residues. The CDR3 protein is CASSLALAGGRMGETQYF. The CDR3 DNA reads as TGTGCCAGCAGCTTAGCCCTAGCGGGGGGGCGAATGGGAGAGACCCAGTACTTC.

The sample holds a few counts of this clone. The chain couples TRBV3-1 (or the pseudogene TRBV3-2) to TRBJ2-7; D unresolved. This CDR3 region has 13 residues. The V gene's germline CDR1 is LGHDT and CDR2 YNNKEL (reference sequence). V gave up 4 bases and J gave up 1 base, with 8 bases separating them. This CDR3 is CASSPTESYEQYF. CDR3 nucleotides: TGTGCCAGCAGCCCTACTGAATCCTACGAGCAGTACTTC.

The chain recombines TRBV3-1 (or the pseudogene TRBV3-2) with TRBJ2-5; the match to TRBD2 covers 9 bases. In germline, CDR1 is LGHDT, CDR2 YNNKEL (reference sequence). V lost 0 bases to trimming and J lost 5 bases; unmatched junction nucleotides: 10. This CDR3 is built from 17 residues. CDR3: CASSQDSLERGAETQYF. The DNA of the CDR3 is TGTGCCAGCAGCCAAGATTCCCTGGAGCGGGGGGCCGAGACCCAGTACTTC.

In DNA, the CDR3 is TGTGCCAGCAGCTTAGGGCCGACAGCGTACGAGCAGTACGTC. As protein: CASSLGPTAYEQYV. The chain combines TRBV7-8 with TRBJ2-7, with a weak D call TRBD1 (5 bases). Trimming left V 1 base short and J 4 bases short, with 11 bases between. Germline-derived CDR1 and CDR2 are SGHVS and FQNEAQ. CDR3 length: 14 amino acids.

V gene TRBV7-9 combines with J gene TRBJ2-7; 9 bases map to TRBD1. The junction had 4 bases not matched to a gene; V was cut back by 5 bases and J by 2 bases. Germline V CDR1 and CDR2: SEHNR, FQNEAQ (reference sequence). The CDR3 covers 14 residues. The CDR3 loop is CASSPGQGTYEQYF. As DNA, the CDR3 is TGTGCCAGCAGCCCGGGACAGGGAACCTACGAGCAGTACTTC.

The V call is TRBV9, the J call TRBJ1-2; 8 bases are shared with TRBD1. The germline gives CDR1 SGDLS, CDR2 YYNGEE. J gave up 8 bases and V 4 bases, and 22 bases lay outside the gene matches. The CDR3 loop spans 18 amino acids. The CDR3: CASSPRDRSSGTRSGYTF. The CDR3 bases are TGTGCCAGCAGCCCCCGGGACAGGTCGTCAGGTACTCGTTCGGGCTACACCTTC.

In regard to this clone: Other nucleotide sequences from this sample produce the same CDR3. This CDR3 is CASSTGGNTDTQYF. The CDR3 DNA follows: TGCGCCAGCAGCACAGGGGGCAACACAGATACGCAGTATTTT. The rearrangement uses TRBV5-1 and TRBJ2-3, with 9 nucleotides matching TRBD1. The germline CDR1 and CDR2 sequences are SGHRS and YFSETQ. The CDR3 spans 14 residues. Trimming removed 4 bases from V and 2 bases from J; junction bases left unmatched: 2.

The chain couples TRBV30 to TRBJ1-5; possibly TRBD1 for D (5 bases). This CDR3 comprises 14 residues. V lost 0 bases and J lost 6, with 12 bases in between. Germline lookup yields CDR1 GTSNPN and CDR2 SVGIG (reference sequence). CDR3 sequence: CAWSVQRGGQPQHF. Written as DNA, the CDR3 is TGTGCCTGGAGTGTACAACGGGGGGGTCAGCCCCAGCATTTT.

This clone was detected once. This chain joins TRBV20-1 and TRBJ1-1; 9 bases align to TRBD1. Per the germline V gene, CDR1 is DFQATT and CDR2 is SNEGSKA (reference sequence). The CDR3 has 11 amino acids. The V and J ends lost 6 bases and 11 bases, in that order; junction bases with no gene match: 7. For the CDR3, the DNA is TGCAGTGCACTCAGACAGGGGGAGGCTTTCTTT. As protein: CSALRQGEAFF.

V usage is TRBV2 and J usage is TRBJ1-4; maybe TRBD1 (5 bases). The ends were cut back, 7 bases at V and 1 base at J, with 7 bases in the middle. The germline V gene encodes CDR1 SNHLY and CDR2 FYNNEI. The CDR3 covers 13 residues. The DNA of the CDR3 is TGTGCCAGCATGGGGGGAACTAATGAAAAACTGTTTTTT. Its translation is CASMGGTNEKLFF.

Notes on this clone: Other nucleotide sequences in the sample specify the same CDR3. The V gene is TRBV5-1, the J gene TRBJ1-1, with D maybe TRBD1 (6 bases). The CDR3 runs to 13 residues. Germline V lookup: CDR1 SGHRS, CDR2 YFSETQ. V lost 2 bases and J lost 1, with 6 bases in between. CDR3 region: CASSLQGNTEAFF. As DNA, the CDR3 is TGCGCCAGCAGCTTACAGGGGAACACTGAAGCTTTCTTT.

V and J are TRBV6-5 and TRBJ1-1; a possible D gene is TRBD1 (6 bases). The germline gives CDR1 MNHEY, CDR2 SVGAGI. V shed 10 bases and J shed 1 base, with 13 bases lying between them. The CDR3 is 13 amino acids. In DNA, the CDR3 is TGTGCCACTAAACAGGGCGGGAACACTGAAGCTTTCTTT. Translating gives CATKQGGNTEAFF.

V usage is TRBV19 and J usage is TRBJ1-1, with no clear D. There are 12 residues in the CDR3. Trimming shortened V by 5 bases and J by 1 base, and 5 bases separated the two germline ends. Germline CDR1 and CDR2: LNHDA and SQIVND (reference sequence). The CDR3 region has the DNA TGTGCCAGTAGTGCCGGGAACACTGAAGCTTTCTTT. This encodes CASSAGNTEAFF.

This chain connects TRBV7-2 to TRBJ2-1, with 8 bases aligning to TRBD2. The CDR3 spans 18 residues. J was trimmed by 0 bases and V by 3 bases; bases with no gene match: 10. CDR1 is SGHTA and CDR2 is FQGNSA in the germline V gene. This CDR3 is CASSLVFSGTRSYNEQFF. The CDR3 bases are TGTGCCAGCAGCTTGGTTTTTAGCGGGACCCGCTCCTACAATGAGCAGTTCTTC.

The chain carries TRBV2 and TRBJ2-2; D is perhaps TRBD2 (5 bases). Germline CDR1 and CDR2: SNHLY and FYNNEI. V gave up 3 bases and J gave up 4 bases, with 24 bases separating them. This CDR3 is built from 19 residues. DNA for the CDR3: TGTGCCAGCAGTGACCCCCGGAAAGGTTACGGGGTAGGCACCGGGGAGCTGTTTTTT. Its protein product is CASSDPRKGYGVGTGELFF.

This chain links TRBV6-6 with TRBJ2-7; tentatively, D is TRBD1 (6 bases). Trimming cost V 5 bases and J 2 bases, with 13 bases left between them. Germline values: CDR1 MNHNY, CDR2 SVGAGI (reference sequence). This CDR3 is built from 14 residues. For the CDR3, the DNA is TGTGCCAGCAGTCCCTGGACAGAGACCTACGAGCAGTACTTC. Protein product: CASSPWTETYEQYF.

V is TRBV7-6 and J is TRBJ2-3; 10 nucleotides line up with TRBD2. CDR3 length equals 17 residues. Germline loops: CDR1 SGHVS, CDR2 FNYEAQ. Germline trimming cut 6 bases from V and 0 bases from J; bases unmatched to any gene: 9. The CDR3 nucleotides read TGTGCCAGCAGTGTACGGTTAGCGGGGGGTAGCACAGATACGCAGTATTTT. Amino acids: CASSVRLAGGSTDTQYF.

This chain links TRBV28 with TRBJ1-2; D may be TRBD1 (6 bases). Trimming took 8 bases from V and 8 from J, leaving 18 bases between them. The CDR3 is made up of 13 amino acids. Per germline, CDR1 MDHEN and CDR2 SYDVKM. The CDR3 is CASYAGGAKGYTF. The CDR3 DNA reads TGTGCCAGCTACGCCGGGGGGGCGAAAGGCTACACCTTC.

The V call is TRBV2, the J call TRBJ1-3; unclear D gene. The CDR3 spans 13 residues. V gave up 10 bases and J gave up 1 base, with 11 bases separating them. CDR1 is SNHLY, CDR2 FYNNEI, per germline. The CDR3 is CATRFYSGNTIYF. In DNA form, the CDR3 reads TGTGCCACCAGGTTTTATTCTGGAAACACCATATATTTT.

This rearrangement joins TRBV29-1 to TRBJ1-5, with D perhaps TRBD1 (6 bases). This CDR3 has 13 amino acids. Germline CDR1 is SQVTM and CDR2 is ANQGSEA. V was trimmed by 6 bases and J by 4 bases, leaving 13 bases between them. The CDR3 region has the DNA TGCAGCGTGGGGCTGGGGGCTAATCAGCCCCAGCATTTT. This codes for CSVGLGANQPQHF.

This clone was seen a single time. The CDR3 DNA follows: TGTGCCAGCAGCTTGGTCACCGCAGGGGCAGATACGCAGTATTTT. Encoded protein: CASSLVTAGADTQYF. This chain links TRBV5-4 with TRBJ2-3; TRBD1 is a possible D gene (6 bases). The ends were cut back, 0 bases at V and 4 bases at J, with 12 bases in the middle. Per the germline V gene, CDR1 is SGHNT and CDR2 is YYREEE (reference sequence). This CDR3 region has 15 residues.